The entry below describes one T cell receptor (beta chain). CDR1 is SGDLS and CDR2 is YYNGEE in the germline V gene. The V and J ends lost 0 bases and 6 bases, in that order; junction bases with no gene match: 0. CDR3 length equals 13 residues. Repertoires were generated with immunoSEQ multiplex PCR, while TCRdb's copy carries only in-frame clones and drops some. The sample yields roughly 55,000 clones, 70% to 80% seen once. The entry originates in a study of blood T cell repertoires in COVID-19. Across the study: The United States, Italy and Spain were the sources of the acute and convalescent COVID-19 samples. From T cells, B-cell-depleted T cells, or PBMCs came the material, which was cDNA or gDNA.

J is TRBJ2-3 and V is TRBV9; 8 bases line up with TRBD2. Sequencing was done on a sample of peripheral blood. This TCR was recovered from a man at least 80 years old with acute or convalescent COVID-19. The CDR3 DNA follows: TGTGCCAGCAGCGTAGGACTAGCGGATACGCAGTATTTT. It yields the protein CASSVGLADTQYF.